Following are 18 T cell receptor beta chains from one sample sequenced in a study of T-cell memory formation after mild COVID-19. TCRdb processed the 5' RACE reads anew with MiXCR; each CDR3 protein has one entry. This sample has hundreds of thousands of distinct CDR3 sequences, with roughly 18% found just once. Input material: PBMCs or a T cell subset sorted from them (not recorded which). The origin of the receptors is an adult woman who had mild COVID-19 (a few samples of this study predate the infection). Cell type and time point are not known.

This clonotype was observed a handful of times. V usage is TRBV6-1 and J usage is TRBJ1-2; tentative D call: TRBD1 (5 bases). The CDR3 loop spans 13 amino acids. The germline V and J ends were trimmed by 3 bases and 7 bases, with 12 bases remaining between them. CDR1 MNHNS and CDR2 SASEGT come from the germline V gene. The CDR3 protein is CASSESPGSGYTF. The CDR3 nucleotides are TGTGCCAGCAGTGAGTCCCCAGGGTCTGGCTACACCTTC.

This clonotype was seen a few times. The chain recombines TRBV20-1 with TRBJ1-2; D is perhaps TRBD1 (5 bases). CDR3 length: 16 amino acids. V dropped 2 bases and J dropped 1 base, with 17 bases sitting between them. Germline-derived CDR1 and CDR2 are DFQATT and SNEGSKA (reference sequence). In DNA form, the CDR3 reads TGCAGTGCTAGAATAGGAGAGAGGGGAGATAACTATGGCTACACCTTC. It yields the protein CSARIGERGDNYGYTF.

This clonotype was counted between two and nine times. The gene calls are TRBV15 and TRBJ2-1; 12 bases align to TRBD2. Germline CDR1 and CDR2: LNHNV and YYDKDF (reference sequence). This CDR3 spans 15 amino acids. Trimming cost V 6 bases and J 7 bases; bases outside gene matches: 7. CDR3 coding DNA: TGTGCCACCAGGGAAGGACTAGCGGGAAAGAATGAGCAGTTCTTC. It codes for CATREGLAGKNEQFF.

The genes are TRBV27 and TRBJ2-6; TRBD2 aligns across 7 bases. With V trimmed by 0 bases and J by 0 bases, 2 bases remained unmatched. CDR3 length equals 17 residues. Germline CDR1 reads MNHEY; CDR2 reads SMNVEV (reference sequence). The CDR3 DNA is TGTGCCAGCAGTTTATCGGGGGGGGACTCTGGGGCCAACGTCCTGACTTTC. The encoded protein is CASSLSGGDSGANVLTF.

This clonotype showed up many times. The V call is TRBV5-1, the J call TRBJ2-5; 8 bases are a match to TRBD2. The trim removed 0 bases at V and 2 bases at J, leaving 6 bases unmatched. In germline, CDR1 is SGHRS, CDR2 YFSETQ. CDR3 length equals 16 residues. CDR3 residues: CASSLGSGGGQETQYF. In DNA, the CDR3 is TGCGCCAGCAGCTTGGGCTCCGGGGGGGGTCAAGAGACCCAGTACTTC.

The CDR3 DNA reads TGTGCCAGCAGCTCCCTAGGGACGGAGTCCTACGAGCAGTACTTC. It translates to CASSSLGTESYEQYF. V gene TRBV7-8 combines with J gene TRBJ2-7, with D perhaps matching TRBD1 or TRBD2 (5 bases each). Trimming shortened V by 4 bases and J by 1 base, and 14 bases separated the two germline ends. The CDR3 sequence is 15 residues long. Per the germline V gene, CDR1 is SGHVS and CDR2 is FQNEAQ.

This clonotype was counted a few times. This chain uses TRBV29-1 with TRBJ2-1, with 11 bases matching TRBD2. V gave up 6 bases and J gave up 0 bases; unmatched junction bases: 10. Germline loops: CDR1 SQVTM, CDR2 ANQGSEA. CDR3 length: 17 residues. The CDR3 reads CSVAGTSGKGSYNEQFF. CDR3 sequence (DNA): TGCAGCGTGGCCGGGACTAGCGGAAAAGGCTCCTACAATGAGCAGTTCTTC.

This clonotype was seen a handful of times. This chain uses TRBV13 with TRBJ2-7; weak D call: TRBD1 (5 bases). Trimming shortened V by 5 bases and J by 2 bases, and 10 bases separated the two germline ends. Germline CDR1 PRHDT, CDR2 FYEKMQ (reference sequence). CDR3 length equals 13 residues. The CDR3 bases are TGTGCCAGCAGCCGAAGGGGCCCCTACGAGCAGTACTTC. This encodes CASSRRGPYEQYF.

This clonotype was detected a few times. This chain connects TRBV5-6 to TRBJ1-5; D uncertain. The CDR3 is made up of 12 amino acids. V was shortened by 1 base and J by 7 bases, with 6 bases between the two germline ends. Germline V gene sequence: CDR1 SGHDT, CDR2 YYEEEE. CDR3 protein: CASSLIGQPQHF. CDR3 in DNA: TGTGCCAGCAGCTTGATAGGCCAGCCCCAGCATTTT.

In this sample, this clonotype turned up a few times. The chain joins TRBV20-1 to TRBJ2-5; D is perhaps TRBD1 (5 bases). The V gene's germline CDR1 is DFQATT and CDR2 SNEGSKA (reference sequence). The V end lost 1 base, the J end lost 5 bases, and 8 bases lay between the germline ends. The CDR3 has 12 residues. CDR3 nucleotide sequence: TGCAGTGCTAGAGCTCAGGGTGAGACCCAGTACTTC. Translation: CSARAQGETQYF.

This chain connects TRBV6-2 or TRBV6-3 to TRBJ1-1; TRBD1 is a possible D gene (6 bases). V shed 0 bases and J shed 0 bases, with 17 bases lying between them. From germline, CDR1 is MNHEY and CDR2 SVGEGT. The CDR3 sequence is 18 residues long. The CDR3 reads CASSYSTWLGQMNTEAFF. The CDR3 region has the DNA TGTGCCAGCAGTTACTCGACCTGGCTCGGACAGATGAACACTGAAGCTTTCTTT.

On this clonotype itself: The final CDR3 position lacks the conserved phenylalanine or tryptophan, pointing to a likely read error. The limits of the CDR3 on the DNA are not certain, so only TCRdb's listed CDR3 is given. The chain links TRBV5-6 to TRBJ2-7; TRBD2 was called by the table and not checked on the DNA. CDR1 is SGHDT, CDR2 YYEEEE, per germline. The CDR3 totals 13 residues, both ends included. This CDR3 reads CASSLAKGLYWYL.

DNA of the CDR3: TGTGCCAGCAGCTCGCAGGGCTTTGGGGAGCAGTACTTC. It yields the protein CASSSQGFGEQYF. J is TRBJ2-7 and V is TRBV7-2; perhaps TRBD1 as D (5 bases). Germline V gene data show CDR1 as SGHTA and CDR2 as FQGNSA. V dropped 4 bases and J dropped 7 bases, with 14 bases sitting between them. The CDR3 is 13 residues long.

V gene TRBV7-9 combines with J gene TRBJ1-1; weak D call: TRBD1 (6 bases). The CDR3 sequence is 13 residues long. V lost 8 bases and J 5 bases, leaving 15 bases between the germline ends. Germline CDR1 and CDR2: SEHNR and FQNEAQ (reference sequence). The CDR3 reads CASLEGGFTEAFF. CDR3 nucleotide sequence: TGTGCCAGCCTTGAGGGGGGGTTTACTGAAGCTTTCTTT. Full variable domain (rest looked up from reference TRBV7-9 and TRBJ1-1): DTGVSQNPRHKITKRGQNVTFRCDPISEHNRLYWYRQTLGQGPEFLTYFQNEAQLEKSRLLSDRFSAERPKGSFSTLEIQRTEQGDSAMYLCASLEGGFTEAFFGQGTRLTVV.

The J gene is TRBJ2-1, the V gene TRBV9; 9 nucleotides agree with TRBD2. Germline V gives CDR1 SGDLS, CDR2 YYNGEE. J gave up 9 bases and V 2 bases, and 6 bases lay outside the gene matches. This CDR3 has 14 amino acids. The CDR3 nucleotides read TGTGCCAGCAGCGTGCCAGCGGGAGGAGGTGAGCAGTTCTTC. As protein: CASSVPAGGGEQFF.

This clonotype was seen more than once but under ten times. In DNA, the CDR3 is TGTGCCAGCAGCTTAACGAGTTTGGTGATGAACACTGAAGCTTTCTTT. It specifies CASSLTSLVMNTEAFF. This chain links TRBV7-2 with TRBJ1-1; D unclear. Germline V CDR1 and CDR2: SGHTA, FQGNSA. There are 16 residues in the CDR3. V was shortened by 2 bases and J by 0 bases, with 13 bases between the two germline ends.

This clonotype has a count of ten or more. The chain is built from TRBV6-1 and TRBJ2-3, with 10 bases that match TRBD2. CDR1 MNHNS and CDR2 SASEGT come from the germline V gene. J lost 4 bases, V lost 0 bases, and 7 bases had no gene match. The CDR3 covers 17 residues. This CDR3 reads CASSEAISGGFADTQYF. The CDR3 bases are TGTGCCAGCAGTGAAGCGATTAGCGGGGGGTTCGCAGATACGCAGTATTTT.

Ten or more counts support this clonotype. The chain uses TRBV6-5 and TRBJ2-3, with D hard to call. The germline V and J ends were trimmed by 3 bases and 5 bases, with 9 bases remaining between them. Germline V gene sequence: CDR1 MNHEY, CDR2 SVGAGI. CDR3 size: 13 residues. The CDR3 reads CASSYQGGDTQYF. Here the CDR3 DNA reads TGTGCCAGCAGTTATCAAGGCGGAGATACGCAGTATTTT.